These 22 T cell receptor beta chains came from one sample sequenced in a study of radiotherapy plus CTLA-4 blockade in lung cancer. TCRdb's table, derived via immunoSEQ multiplex PCR, lists solely in-frame clones and lacks some. This sample yields roughly 66,000 clones, of which around 83% are seen a single time; less than 5% belongs to the top ten. The specimen was peripheral blood, collected from a patient treated with radiotherapy plus ipilimumab. Receptors originate from a human donor with non-small cell lung cancer who had a partial response to radiotherapy plus ipilimumab.

The chain links TRBV9 to TRBJ1-6, with D perhaps TRBD1 (6 bases). Trimming removed 6 bases at V and 5 bases at J, with 12 bases between. Germline V gene sequence: CDR1 SGDLS, CDR2 YYNGEE. The CDR3 has 14 residues. CDR3 DNA sequence: TGTGCCAGCAAGGGGGGACTAGATAATTCACCCCTCCACTTT. This gives the protein CASKGGLDNSPLHF.

The chain has TRBV4-2 and TRBJ2-1, with 9 bases fitting TRBD1. The germline V gene has CDR1 LGHNA and CDR2 YNFKEQ. CDR3 length equals 17 residues. The V segment lost 5 bases and the J segment 5 bases; nucleotides outside the gene matches: 13. The CDR3 sequence: CASSSGTGSANDNEQFF. CDR3 bases: TGTGCCAGCAGCTCCGGGACAGGGTCGGCTAACGACAATGAGCAGTTCTTC.

The rearrangement joins TRBV7-2 to TRBJ2-5; TRBD1 might be the D (6 bases). Germline V gene data show CDR1 as SGHTA and CDR2 as FQGNSA. V lost 7 bases, J lost 5 bases, and 17 bases lay in between. The CDR3 has 14 residues. CDR3 sequence reads: CASTWPGASETQYF. CDR3 coding DNA: TGTGCCAGCACCTGGCCAGGGGCGTCCGAGACCCAGTACTTC.

The rearrangement joins TRBV10-3 to TRBJ2-7, with TRBD1 matching over 7 bases. The germline V gene has CDR1 ENHRY and CDR2 SYGVKD. This CDR3 comprises 12 residues. J lost 8 bases, V lost 6 bases, and 7 bases had no gene match. CDR3 region: CAIRTDRVQQYF. CDR3 nucleotides: TGTGCCATCAGGACCGACAGGGTACAGCAGTACTTC.

J is TRBJ2-1 and V is TRBV11-2; 13 positions match TRBD2. The trim removed 1 base at V and 1 base at J, leaving 7 bases unmatched. Germline V gene lookup returns CDR1 SGHAT and CDR2 FQNNGV. CDR3 length equals 19 residues. The CDR3 sequence is CASSLGTSGRARSYNEQFF. CDR3 DNA: TGTGCCAGCAGCTTAGGTACTAGCGGGAGGGCCAGGTCCTACAATGAGCAGTTCTTC.

The genes are TRBV27 and TRBJ2-5, with TRBD2 identical over 10 bases. The germline CDR1 and CDR2 sequences are MNHEY and SMNVEV (reference sequence). J lost 5 bases, V lost 5 bases, and 17 bases had no gene match. CDR3 size: 18 residues. In DNA, the CDR3 is TGTGCCAGCAGTCCCGTTAGAGTAAGCGGGAGGGCCCCGGAGACCCAGTACTTC. It translates to CASSPVRVSGRAPETQYF.

The J gene is TRBJ1-5, the V gene TRBV27, with a weak D call TRBD1 (5 bases). V shed 2 bases and J shed 4 bases, with 12 bases lying between them. Germline CDR1 reads MNHEY; CDR2 reads SMNVEV (reference sequence). The CDR3 sequence is 15 residues long. The CDR3, as DNA: TGTGCCAGCAGTTTAAACCTAGGGGCAAATCAGCCCCAGCATTTT. Its protein is CASSLNLGANQPQHF.

This clone was observed a few times. The chain couples TRBV18 to TRBJ1-5, with no clear D. CDR3 length equals 15 residues. The germline V gene encodes CDR1 KGHSH and CDR2 LQKENI. V dropped 2 bases and J dropped 7 bases, with 15 bases sitting between them. The CDR3 nucleotides read TGTGCCAGCTCACCAAGCGGAGGGTTCGACCAGCCCCAGCATTTT. Translated, it gives CASSPSGGFDQPQHF.

The chain recombines TRBV5-3 with TRBJ2-7; TRBD2 aligns across 7 bases. TRBV5-3 is designated an ORF whose function remains uncertain. This CDR3 is 18 amino acids long. Trimming at V came to 6 bases and at J to 5 bases, leaving 23 bases not matched to a gene. This CDR3 reads CARNGGRLADPKVDEQYF. For the CDR3, the DNA is TGTGCCAGAAACGGGGGGAGGCTAGCGGACCCCAAAGTCGACGAGCAGTACTTC.

The rearrangement links TRBV2 to TRBJ2-1; 10 bases fit TRBD2. Germline CDR1 and CDR2: SNHLY and FYNNEI. The CDR3 is 14 amino acids. With 10 bases clipped from V and 6 bases from J, the junction kept 9 bases outside the gene matches. In nucleotides, the CDR3 is TGTGCCAACTCCCTAGCGGGAGTTAGCAATGAGCAGTTCTTC. This sequence encodes CANSLAGVSNEQFF.

This clone has only a few counts. The chain joins TRBV5-1 to TRBJ1-1; D possibly corresponds to TRBD1 (5 bases). The germline V gene encodes CDR1 SGHRS and CDR2 YFSETQ. With 5 bases removed from V and 4 bases from J, the gap between germline ends came to 18 bases. There are 15 residues in the CDR3. The CDR3 bases are TGCGCCAGCAGTATAGGACCGCCAAGGGGCACTGAAGCTTTCTTT. It is translated as CASSIGPPRGTEAFF. Full variable domain (missing parts from reference TRBV5-1 and TRBJ1-1): KAGVTQTPRYLIKTRGQQVTLSCSPISGHRSVSWYQQTPGQGLQFLFEYFSETQRNKGNFPGRFSGRQFSNSRSEMNVSTLELGDSALYLCASSIGPPRGTEAFFGQGTRLTVV.

A single count supports this clone. The J gene is TRBJ2-1, the V gene TRBV6-4; TRBD2 agrees at 10 bases. CDR1 and CDR2 from the germline V gene are MRHNA and SNTAGT. With V trimmed by 8 bases and J by 7 bases, 11 bases remained unmatched. The CDR3 spans 15 residues. CDR3 sequence reads: CASGGSGRARNEQFF. In DNA, the CDR3 is TGTGCCAGCGGGGGCAGCGGGAGGGCGAGAAATGAGCAGTTCTTC.

V and J are TRBV9 and TRBJ2-1; weak D call: TRBD2 (5 bases). Germline V gives CDR1 SGDLS, CDR2 YYNGEE. Trimming stripped 1 base from V and 5 bases from J, with 7 bases between. CDR3 size: 13 residues. The CDR3 sequence is CASSVLGDNEQFF. The CDR3 region has the DNA TGTGCCAGCAGCGTACTCGGGGACAATGAGCAGTTCTTC.

The chain has TRBV11-1 and TRBJ2-2, with 7 positions matching TRBD2. The CDR3 covers 16 residues. J gave up 3 bases and V 5 bases, and 9 bases lay outside the gene matches. The germline V gene has CDR1 SGHAT and CDR2 FQDESV (reference sequence). The CDR3 region has the DNA TGTGCCAGCAGCGTCGGTGGGGGGGTCGACACCGGGGAGCTGTTTTTT. Protein sequence: CASSVGGGVDTGELFF.

The genes are TRBV7-2 and TRBJ2-3; a weak D match, TRBD2 (5 bases). The V and J ends lost 1 base and 2 bases respectively, with 19 bases between them. The CDR3 has 18 residues. Germline CDR1 SGHTA, CDR2 FQGNSA. This CDR3 reads CASSLVASPSRNTDTQYF. The CDR3 nucleotides are TGTGCCAGCAGCTTAGTGGCTAGCCCAAGCAGGAACACAGATACGCAGTATTTT.

The chain combines TRBV30 with TRBJ2-5; TRBD2 aligns across 11 bases. This CDR3 has 17 amino acids. The ends lost 6 bases at V and 2 bases at J; junction bases unmatched: 14. From germline, CDR1 is GTSNPN and CDR2 SVGIG (reference sequence). The CDR3 nucleotides are TGTGCCTGCGCCCCAGGACTAGTAGCGGGAGGGCAAGAGACCCAGTACTTC. Encoded protein: CACAPGLVAGGQETQYF.

The V call is TRBV18, the J call TRBJ2-2; 7 bases align to TRBD1. The trim removed 4 bases at V and 6 bases at J, leaving 20 bases unmatched. Germline V CDR1 and CDR2: KGHSH, LQKENI. CDR3 length: 19 amino acids. CDR3 sequence: CASSLTMLSGTEKSGELFF. The CDR3 DNA is TGTGCCAGCTCACTCACCATGCTTTCCGGGACAGAAAAGTCCGGGGAGCTGTTTTTT.

The chain carries TRBV7-8 and TRBJ2-1; TRBD1 aligns across 7 bases. With V trimmed by 5 bases and J by 7 bases, 8 bases remained unmatched. The germline gives CDR1 SGHVS, CDR2 FQNEAQ. The CDR3 consists of 14 residues. The CDR3 DNA is TGTGCCAGCAGCCCCCGACAGGGTAAAAATGAGCAGTTCTTC. It encodes CASSPRQGKNEQFF.

This clone was recorded only once. This rearrangement joins TRBV5-1 to TRBJ2-2, with no clear D. This CDR3 contains 16 residues. The germline CDR1 and CDR2 sequences are SGHRS and YFSETQ. Trimming cost V 0 bases and J 5 bases, with 14 bases left between them. CDR3 DNA sequence: TGCGCCAGCAGCTTGGCGGGTACGGGTCGGACCGGGGAGCTGTTTTTT. Its protein is CASSLAGTGRTGELFF.

The chain combines TRBV9 with TRBJ2-3; the match to TRBD2 covers 13 bases. The CDR3 is 18 residues long. Losses at the gene ends were 2 bases for V and 3 bases for J; bases not matched to a gene: 9. CDR1 is SGDLS and CDR2 is YYNGEE in the germline V gene. The CDR3 DNA reads as TGTGCCAGCAGCGTTCGAACTAGCGGGAGGGCGGGGACAGATACGCAGTATTTT. It translates to CASSVRTSGRAGTDTQYF. Complete variable domain (other parts from reference TRBV9 and TRBJ2-3): DSGVTQTPKHLITATGQRVTLRCSPRSGDLSVYWYQQSLDQGLQFLIQYYNGEERAKGNILERFSAQQFPDLHSELNLSSLELGDSALYFCASSVRTSGRAGTDTQYFGPGTRLTVL.

This clone was counted only a few times. This sequence joins TRBV30 and TRBJ1-1, with a tentative D call TRBD1 (6 bases). With 0 bases removed from V and 2 bases from J, the gap between germline ends came to 13 bases. CDR3 length equals 15 residues. Germline V gene lookup returns CDR1 GTSNPN and CDR2 SVGIG (reference sequence). The CDR3 sequence is CAWSVLGRGNTEAFF. The DNA of the CDR3 is TGTGCCTGGAGTGTACTGGGCAGGGGCAACACTGAAGCTTTCTTT.

V is TRBV14 and J is TRBJ2-7, with 9 bases lining up with TRBD2. The CDR3 covers 17 residues. CDR1 is SGHDN and CDR2 is FVKESK in the germline V gene. The ends lost 4 bases at V and 1 base at J; junction bases unmatched: 11. Here the CDR3 reads CASSRDHFSGGSYEQYF. CDR3 coding DNA: TGTGCCAGCAGCCGAGACCATTTTAGCGGGGGATCCTACGAGCAGTACTTC. The whole variable domain, remainder taken from reference TRBV14 and TRBJ2-7, is EAGVTQFPSHSVIEKGQTVTLRCDPISGHDNLYWYRRVMGKEIKFLLHFVKESKQDESGMPNNRFLAERTGGTYSTLKVQPAELEDSGVYFCASSRDHFSGGSYEQYFGPGTRLTVT.